This T cell receptor (beta chain) was profiled in a study of regulatory T cells in long-lasting Graves disease. Time point given: persistent/refractory GD, antithyroid drugs over 5 years with positive TRAb. There was RNA extracted from PBMCs, and the TCR library was made from it. Arm-PCR of CDR3 regions and iRepertoire HTBI primers were used to build TCR beta libraries. TCRdb reprocessed the multiplex PCR reads with MiXCR, giving one entry per CDR3 protein. The top ten hold less than 15% of the sample, which has about half a million distinct CDR3 sequences, 20% to 25% seen once. The receptor was isolated from a female donor with Graves disease. The sequences come from peripheral blood mononuclear cells (PBMCs), collected when the disease was refractory, from a patient treated with antithyroid drugs.

This CDR3 is CASSLVAGSGELFF. CDR3 coding DNA: TGTGCCAGCAGTTTGGTAGCGGGGAGCGGGGAGCTGTTTTTT. The chain carries TRBV27 and TRBJ2-2, with 8 bases fitting TRBD2. With 3 bases clipped from V and 7 bases from J, the junction kept 4 bases outside the gene matches. The germline CDR1 and CDR2 sequences are MNHEY and SMNVEV (reference sequence). The CDR3 spans 14 residues.